This T cell receptor beta chain was recovered during a study of early T cells in non-severe SARS-CoV-2 infection (dated by TCRdb to the early 2020s). Turning to the overall study: Bulk RNA from unsorted whole blood was used for TCR sequencing, so alpha and beta chains could not be paired.

The table lists this clonotype with many counts. No cognate antigen has been identified for it. Base-call qualities are not available, and no considerably larger clone is one nucleotide away. Overall study results and their limits: VDJdb matching was skewed toward anti-spike CD8 responses, so virus-specific expansions were likely underestimated and private and CD4 specificities were missed.

Based on the germline V gene (reference sequence), the CDR1 and CDR2 sequences are DFQATT and SNEGSKA. V loses 1 base, J loses 7 bases, and the germline ends lie 17 bases apart. The CDR3 starts with the cysteine, ends with the phenylalanine, and has 15 residues. The retained sequence is limited to the CDR3, 45 bases, with the frame set at the first base. The study was a case-control design nested within a healthcare worker cohort in London, UK, with weekly nasopharyngeal swab PCR tests and blood sampling. Healthcare workers were enrolled in the week of the UK lockdown, from 23 to 31 March 2020, and were followed every week for up to about 16 weeks. Receptor amplification or capture employed 5' RACE. Sequencing used a NextSeq 500. To correct for sequencing error and PCR bias, the TCR library protocol tagged individual cDNA molecules with unique molecular identifiers. Sequencing covered both TCR alpha and beta chains, and within each sample the abundances of alpha and beta sequences were tightly co-correlated. As for the authors' bioinformatics: Decombinator V4 was used to annotate the V gene, J gene and CDR3 of the TCR sequences. Expanded TCRs were defined as changing significantly between any two time points under a Poisson model with p below 0.0001. TCR abundances were normalised to the total number of TCRs sequenced per sample and expressed as counts per million. MAIT TCRs were defined by TRAV1-2 paired with TRAJ12, TRAJ20 or TRAJ33, and iNKT TCRs by TRAV10 paired with TRAJ18. VDJdb, accessed on 1 November 2021, was searched for TCRs annotated for CMV, EBV and SARS-CoV-2, and TCRs annotated for more than one antigen were excluded. Starting from the raw public reads, TCRdb applied fastp trimming at Q25, assembled clones with MiXCR and retained in-frame beta chains. Rows are unified per CDR3 protein, each entry keeping the most common DNA and genes. The V and J calls follow TCRdb's processing rather than the paper's. Recorded for this sample are about 40,000 distinct CDR3 sequences; 4.5% to 5% of them occurred a single time. The ten largest clones add up to approximately 4.8% of the sample.

This receptor was identified in an adult who was a healthcare worker with PCR-confirmed SARS-CoV-2 infection or an uninfected control (not recorded which). Sequences were obtained from whole blood. The rearranged chain carries TRBV20-1 and TRBJ2-1; tentative D gene TRBD1, with 5 bases matching. The nucleotide sequence is TGCAGTGCTAGAGCTGTGGCAGGGTTTAATAATGAGCAGTTCTTC. Its protein reads: CSARAVAGFNNEQFF.